This T cell receptor (beta chain) was captured by sequencing in a study of blood T cell repertoires in COVID-19. This table comes from immunoSEQ multiplex PCR, and its TCRdb copy is limited to in-frame clones, with some not included. Of a few hundred thousand clones in the sample, roughly 85% were seen once. Germline CDR1 reads MNHNS; CDR2 reads SASEGT. There are 16 residues in the CDR3. The V gene end was trimmed by 3 bases and the J gene end by 9 bases; junction bases not matched to a gene: 8. This sequence was found in a young woman with acute or convalescent COVID-19. The rearrangement uses TRBV6-1 and TRBJ2-5; 15 bases line up with TRBD2. Sequences were obtained from peripheral blood. The CDR3 loop reads CASSEGTSGGRRAQYF. Written as DNA, the CDR3 is TGTGCCAGCAGTGAGGGGACTAGCGGGGGGCGGAGGGCCCAGTACTTC.